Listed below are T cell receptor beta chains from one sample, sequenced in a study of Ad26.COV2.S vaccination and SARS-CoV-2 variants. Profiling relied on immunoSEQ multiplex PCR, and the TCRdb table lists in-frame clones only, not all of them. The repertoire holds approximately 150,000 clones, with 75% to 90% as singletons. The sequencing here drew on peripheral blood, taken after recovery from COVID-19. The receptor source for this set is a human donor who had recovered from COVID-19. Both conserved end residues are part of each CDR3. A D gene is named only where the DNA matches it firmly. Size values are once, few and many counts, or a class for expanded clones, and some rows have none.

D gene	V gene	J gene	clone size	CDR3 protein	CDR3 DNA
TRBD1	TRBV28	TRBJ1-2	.	CASSLRTGGYTF	TGTGCCAGCAGTTTAAGGACAGGGGGCTACACCTTC
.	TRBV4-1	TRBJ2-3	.	CASSQEGGSDTQYF	TGCGCCAGCAGCCAAGAGGGGGGTTCAGATACGCAGTATTTT
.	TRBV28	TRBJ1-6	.	CASSFAGPSWDGPLHF	TGTGCCAGCAGTTTTGCCGGCCCCTCATGGGATGGACCCCTCCACTTT
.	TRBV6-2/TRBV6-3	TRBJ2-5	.	CASSSTVGETQYF	TGTGCCAGCAGTTCGACAGTAGGGGAGACCCAGTACTTC
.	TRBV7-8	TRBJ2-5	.	CASSQTQETQYF	TGTGCCAGCAGTCAGACCCAAGAGACCCAGTACTTC
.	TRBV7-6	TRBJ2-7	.	CASSLRPAGDRVSEQYF	TGTGCCAGCAGCCTCAGGCCCGCAGGGGATAGGGTCTCCGAGCAGTACTTC
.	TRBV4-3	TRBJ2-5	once	CASSQDVGGWEETQYF	TGCGCCAGCAGCCAAGATGTGGGGGGCTGGGAGGAGACCCAGTACTTC
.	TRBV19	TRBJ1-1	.	CASSQGNTEAFF	TGTGCCAGTAGCCAGGGCAACACTGAAGCTTTCTTT
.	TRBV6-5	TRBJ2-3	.	CASSNSDTQYF	TGTGCCAGCAGTAACAGTGATACGCAGTATTTT
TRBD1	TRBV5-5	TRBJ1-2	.	CASSLSGQGVYYGYTF	TGTGCCAGCAGCTTGTCGGGACAGGGGGTCTACTATGGCTACACCTTC
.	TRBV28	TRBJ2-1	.	CASSDVAADEQFF	TGTGCCAGCAGCGACGTAGCTGCGGATGAGCAGTTCTTC
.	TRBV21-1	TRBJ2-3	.	CASSKGGQGQTDTQYF	TGTGCCAGCAGCAAAGGAGGACAGGGTCAGACAGATACGCAGTATTTT
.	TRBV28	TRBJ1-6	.	CASSPGALGGSPLHF	TGTGCCAGCAGTCCCGGAGCCCTCGGGGGTTCACCCCTCCACTTT
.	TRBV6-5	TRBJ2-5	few	CASSYSRGVMYETQYF	TGTGCCAGCAGTTACTCAAGGGGGGTTATGTATGAGACCCAGTACTTC
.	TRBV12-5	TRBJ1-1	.	CASALLNTEAFF	TGTGCTAGTGCCCTCTTAAACACTGAAGCTTTCTTT
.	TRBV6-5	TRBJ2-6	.	CASSYSRATGANVLTF	TGTGCCAGCAGTTATTCTAGGGCCACTGGGGCCAACGTCCTGACTTTC
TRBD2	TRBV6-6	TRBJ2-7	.	CASSRLAGGSYEQYF	TGTGCCAGCAGCCGGCTAGCGGGGGGATCCTACGAGCAGTACTTC
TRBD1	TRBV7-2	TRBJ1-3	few	CASSPITGGSGNTIYF	TGTGCCAGCAGTCCCATTACAGGGGGCTCTGGAAACACCATATATTTT
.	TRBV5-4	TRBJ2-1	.	CASSPLVSSYNEQFF	TGTGCCAGCAGCCCTCTAGTGAGCTCCTACAATGAGCAGTTCTTC
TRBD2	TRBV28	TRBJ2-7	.	CASSYPGGWYEQYF	TGTGCCAGCAGTTACCCGGGGGGGTGGTACGAGCAGTACTTC
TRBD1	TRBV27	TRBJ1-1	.	CASSLGGQGIGEAFF	TGTGCCAGCAGTTTGGGGGGACAGGGGATTGGTGAAGCTTTCTTT
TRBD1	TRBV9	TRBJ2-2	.	CASSQDREPGELFF	TGTGCCAGCAGCCAGGACAGGGAACCCGGGGAGCTGTTTTTT
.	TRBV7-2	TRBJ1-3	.	CASSRPGNTIYF	TGTGCCAGCAGCCGACCGGGAAACACCATATATTTT
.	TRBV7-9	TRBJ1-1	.	CASSSSGISPEAFF	TGTGCCAGCAGCTCCTCGGGAATTTCCCCTGAAGCTTTCTTT
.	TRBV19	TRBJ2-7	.	CASSSGTGSYEQYF	TGTGCCAGTAGTTCAGGGACGGGATCCTACGAGCAGTACTTC
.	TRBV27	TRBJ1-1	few	CASKAGTVNTEAFF	TGTGCCAGCAAAGCCGGGACGGTGAACACTGAAGCTTTCTTT
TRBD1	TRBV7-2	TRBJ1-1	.	CASSEDRGSTEAFF	TGTGCCAGCAGCGAGGACAGGGGGTCCACTGAAGCTTTCTTT
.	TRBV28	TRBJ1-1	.	CASSYGGTEAFF	TGTGCCAGCAGTTACGGGGGCACTGAAGCTTTCTTT
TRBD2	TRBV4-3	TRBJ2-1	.	CASSQETAGGNEQFF	TGCGCCAGCAGCCAAGAAACAGCGGGGGGGAATGAGCAGTTCTTC
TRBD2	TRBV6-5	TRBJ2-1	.	CASRLAGGVYNEQFF	TGTGCCAGCAGGCTAGCGGGGGGGGTATACAATGAGCAGTTCTTC
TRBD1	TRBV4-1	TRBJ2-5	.	CASSLRTGDIVETQYF	TGCGCCAGCAGCCTCAGGACAGGGGATATAGTTGAGACCCAGTACTTC
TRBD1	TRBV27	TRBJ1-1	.	CASSSGTGNTEAFF	TGTGCCAGCAGTTCCGGGACAGGGAACACTGAAGCTTTCTTT
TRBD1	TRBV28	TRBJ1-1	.	CASSFWEGAGGRAFF	TGTGCCAGCAGTTTCTGGGAGGGGGCAGGGGGCCGGGCTTTCTTT
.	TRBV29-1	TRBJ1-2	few	CSVPGTLSYGYTF	TGCAGCGTCCCCGGGACACTTTCTTATGGCTACACCTTC
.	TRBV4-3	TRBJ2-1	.	CASSQVVAGPYFEQFF	TGCGCCAGCAGCCAAGTGGTGGCAGGGCCCTATTTTGAGCAGTTCTTC
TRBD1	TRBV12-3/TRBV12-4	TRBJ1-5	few	CASGQGGGKPQHF	TGTGCCAGCGGACAGGGAGGGGGGAAGCCCCAGCATTTT
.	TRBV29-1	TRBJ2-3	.	CSVAHGYTDTQYF	TGCAGCGTTGCCCACGGATACACAGATACGCAGTATTTT
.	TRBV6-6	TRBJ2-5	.	CASTKGGAYQETQYF	TGTGCCAGCACGAAAGGGGGGGCTTACCAAGAGACCCAGTACTTC
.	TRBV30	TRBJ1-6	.	CAWTLGGPQSVYNSPLHF	TGTGCCTGGACATTAGGGGGGCCCCAGAGTGTCTATAATTCACCCCTCCACTTT
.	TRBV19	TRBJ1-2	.	CACQGGAGGYTF	TGTGCCTGCCAAGGGGGGGCTGGCGGCTACACCTTC
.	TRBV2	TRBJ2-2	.	CASSEGAGSVGELFF	TGTGCCAGCAGTGAAGGGGCAGGGTCGGTCGGGGAGCTGTTTTTT
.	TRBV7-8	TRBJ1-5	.	CASSLAGTLGSNQPQHF	TGTGCCAGCAGCTTAGCGGGGACCTTAGGCAGCAATCAGCCCCAGCATTTT
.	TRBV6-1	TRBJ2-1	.	CASSDGGPYNEQFF	TGTGCCAGCAGTGACGGGGGACCCTACAATGAGCAGTTCTTC
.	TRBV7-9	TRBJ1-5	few	CASSSSWGLSNQPQHF	TGTGCCAGCAGCTCCTCGTGGGGGTTAAGCAATCAGCCCCAGCATTTT
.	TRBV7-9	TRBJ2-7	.	CASSLNVHEQYF	TGTGCCAGCAGCCTCAACGTCCACGAGCAGTACTTC
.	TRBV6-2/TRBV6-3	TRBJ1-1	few	CASSSGPENTEAFF	TGTGCCAGCAGTTCCGGGCCGGAGAACACTGAAGCTTTCTTT
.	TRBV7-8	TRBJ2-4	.	CASSRKGGIQYF	TGTGCCAGCAGCCGCAAGGGAGGCATTCAGTACTTC
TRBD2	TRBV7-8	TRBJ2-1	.	CASTLGTSGSYNEQFF	TGTGCCAGCACCCTAGGGACTAGCGGGAGTTACAATGAGCAGTTCTTC
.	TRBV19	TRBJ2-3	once	CASSPLEGAAADTQYF	TGTGCCAGTAGCCCTCTGGAGGGGGCCGCGGCAGATACGCAGTATTTT
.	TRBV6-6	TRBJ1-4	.	CASKRGTNEKLFF	TGTGCCAGCAAGCGGGGAACTAATGAAAAACTGTTTTTT
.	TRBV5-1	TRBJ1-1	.	CASSLDLVDTTEAFF	TGCGCCAGCAGCTTAGATCTCGTGGATACCACTGAAGCTTTCTTT
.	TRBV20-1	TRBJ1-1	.	CSASRVEAFF	TGCAGTGCTAGTAGGGTTGAAGCTTTCTTT
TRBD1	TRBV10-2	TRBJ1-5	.	CASSGQGNQPQHF	TGCGCCAGCAGTGGACAGGGGAATCAGCCCCAGCATTTT
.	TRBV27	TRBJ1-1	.	CASSASGLKNTEAFF	TGTGCCAGCAGTGCATCGGGTTTGAAGAACACTGAAGCTTTCTTT
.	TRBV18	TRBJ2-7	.	CASSPGAEQYF	TGTGCCAGCTCACCAGGGGCCGAGCAGTACTTC